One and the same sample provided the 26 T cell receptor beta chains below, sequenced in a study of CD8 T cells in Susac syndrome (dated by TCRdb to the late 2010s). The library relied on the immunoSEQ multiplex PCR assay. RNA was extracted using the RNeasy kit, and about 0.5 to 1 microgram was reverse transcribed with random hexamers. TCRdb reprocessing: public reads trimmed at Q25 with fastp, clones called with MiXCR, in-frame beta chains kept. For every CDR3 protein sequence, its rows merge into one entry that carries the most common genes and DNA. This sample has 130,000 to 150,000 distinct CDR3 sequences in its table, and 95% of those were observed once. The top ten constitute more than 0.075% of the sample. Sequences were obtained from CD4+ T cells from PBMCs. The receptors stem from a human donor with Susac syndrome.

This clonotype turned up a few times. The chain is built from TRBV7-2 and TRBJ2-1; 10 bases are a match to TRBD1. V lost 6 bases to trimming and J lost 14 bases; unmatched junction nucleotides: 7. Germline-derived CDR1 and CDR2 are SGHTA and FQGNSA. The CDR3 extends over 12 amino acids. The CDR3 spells CASSSRTGGEFF. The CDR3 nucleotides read TGTGCCAGCAGTTCCCGGACAGGGGGTGAGTTCTTC.

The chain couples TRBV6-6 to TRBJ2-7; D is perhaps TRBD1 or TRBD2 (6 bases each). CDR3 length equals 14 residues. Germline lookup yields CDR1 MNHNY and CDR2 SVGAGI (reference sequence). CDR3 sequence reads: CASRGQGKNYEQYF. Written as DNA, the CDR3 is TGTGCTTCCCGGGGGCAGGGGAAAAACTACGAGCAGTACTTC.

The DNA of the CDR3 is TGTGCCAGCAGCGGACAGGGCTCAGGAACAGATACGCAGTATTTT. Its protein product is CASSGQGSGTDTQYF. This chain connects TRBV9 to TRBJ2-3, with TRBD1 matching over 7 bases. CDR1 is SGDLS and CDR2 is YYNGEE in the germline V gene. This CDR3 is 15 amino acids long. Trimming removed 3 bases from V and 3 bases from J; junction bases left unmatched: 7.

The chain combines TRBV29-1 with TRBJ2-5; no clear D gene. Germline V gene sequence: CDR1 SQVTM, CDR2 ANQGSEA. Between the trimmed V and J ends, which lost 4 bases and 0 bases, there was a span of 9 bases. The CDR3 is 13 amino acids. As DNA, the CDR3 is TGCAGCGTTGCCGGCACCCACCAAGAGACCCAGTACTTC. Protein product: CSVAGTHQETQYF.

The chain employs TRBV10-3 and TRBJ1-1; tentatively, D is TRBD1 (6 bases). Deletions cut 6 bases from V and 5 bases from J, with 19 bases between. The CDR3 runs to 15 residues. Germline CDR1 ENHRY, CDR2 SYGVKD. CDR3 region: CAISEPGHPRTEAFF. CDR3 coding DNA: TGTGCCATCAGCGAACCGGGACACCCGAGGACTGAAGCTTTCTTT.

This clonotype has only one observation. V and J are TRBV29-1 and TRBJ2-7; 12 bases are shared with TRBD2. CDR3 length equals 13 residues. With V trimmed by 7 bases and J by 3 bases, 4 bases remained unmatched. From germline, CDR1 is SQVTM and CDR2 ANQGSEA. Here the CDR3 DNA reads TGCAGCGCCAAGACTAGCGGGAGCTACGAGCAGTACTTC. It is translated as CSAKTSGSYEQYF.

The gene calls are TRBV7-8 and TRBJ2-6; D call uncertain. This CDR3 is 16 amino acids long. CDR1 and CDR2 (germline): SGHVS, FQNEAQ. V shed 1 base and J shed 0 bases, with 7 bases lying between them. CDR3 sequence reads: CASSLGVRSGANVLTF. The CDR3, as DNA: TGTGCCAGCAGCTTAGGAGTACGCTCTGGGGCCAACGTCCTGACTTTC.

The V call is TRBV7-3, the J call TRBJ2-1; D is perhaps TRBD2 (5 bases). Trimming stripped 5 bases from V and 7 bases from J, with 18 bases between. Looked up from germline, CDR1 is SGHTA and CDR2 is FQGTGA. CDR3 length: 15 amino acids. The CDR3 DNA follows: TGTGCCAGCAGCCAGGACGGGGTAAGGGTAAATGAGCAGTTCTTC. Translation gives CASSQDGVRVNEQFF.

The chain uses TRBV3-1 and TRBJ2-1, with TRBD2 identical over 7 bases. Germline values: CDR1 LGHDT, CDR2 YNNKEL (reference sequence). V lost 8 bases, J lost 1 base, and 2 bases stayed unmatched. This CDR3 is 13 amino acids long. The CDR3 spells CASSSGSYNEQFF. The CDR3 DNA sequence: TGTGCCAGCTCTAGCGGATCCTACAATGAGCAGTTCTTC.

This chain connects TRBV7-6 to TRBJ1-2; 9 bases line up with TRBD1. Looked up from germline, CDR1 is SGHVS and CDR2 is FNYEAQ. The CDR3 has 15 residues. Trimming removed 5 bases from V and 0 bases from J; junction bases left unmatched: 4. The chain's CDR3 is CASSPGQGPNYGYTF. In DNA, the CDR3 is TGTGCCAGCAGCCCGGGACAGGGCCCTAACTATGGCTACACCTTC. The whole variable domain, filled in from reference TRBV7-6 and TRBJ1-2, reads GAGVSQSPRYKVTKRGQDVALRCDPISGHVSLYWYRQALGQGPEFLTYFNYEAQQDKSGLPNDRFSAERPEGSISTLTIQRTEQRDSAMYRCASSPGQGPNYGYTFGSGTRLTVV.

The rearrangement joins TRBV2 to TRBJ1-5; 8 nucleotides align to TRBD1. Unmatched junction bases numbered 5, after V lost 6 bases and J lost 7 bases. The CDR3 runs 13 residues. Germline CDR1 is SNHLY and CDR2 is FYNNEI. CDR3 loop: CASRKDREQPQHF. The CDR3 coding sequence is TGTGCCAGCAGAAAGGACAGGGAACAGCCCCAGCATTTT. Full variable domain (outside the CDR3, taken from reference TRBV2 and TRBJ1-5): EPEVTQTPSHQVTQMGQEVILRCVPISNHLYFYWYRQILGQKVEFLVSFYNNEISEKSEIFDDQFSVERPDGSNFTLKIRSTKLEDSAMYFCASRKDREQPQHFGDGTRLSIL.

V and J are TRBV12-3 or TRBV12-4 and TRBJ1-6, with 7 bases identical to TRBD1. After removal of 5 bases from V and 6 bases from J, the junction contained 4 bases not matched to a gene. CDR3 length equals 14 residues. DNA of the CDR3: TGTGCCAGCAGTCCACAGGGGAGTAATTCACCCCTCCACTTT. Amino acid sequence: CASSPQGSNSPLHF.

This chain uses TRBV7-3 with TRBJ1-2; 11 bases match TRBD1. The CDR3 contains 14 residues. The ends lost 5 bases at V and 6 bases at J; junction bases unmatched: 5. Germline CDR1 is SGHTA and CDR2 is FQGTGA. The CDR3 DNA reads TGTGCCAGCAGCACCCCGGGACAGGGGGATGGCTACACCTTC. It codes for CASSTPGQGDGYTF.

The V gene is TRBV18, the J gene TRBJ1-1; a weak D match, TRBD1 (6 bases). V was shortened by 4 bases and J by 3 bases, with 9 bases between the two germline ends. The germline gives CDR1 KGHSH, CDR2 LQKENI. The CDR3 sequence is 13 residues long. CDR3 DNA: TGTGCCAGCTCACTTAGGACAGACACTGAAGCTTTCTTT. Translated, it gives CASSLRTDTEAFF.

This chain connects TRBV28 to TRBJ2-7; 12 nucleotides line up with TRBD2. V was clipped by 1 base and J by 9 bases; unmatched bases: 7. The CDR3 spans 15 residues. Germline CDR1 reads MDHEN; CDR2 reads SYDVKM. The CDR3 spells CASSLLSLAGGAQYF. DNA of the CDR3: TGTGCCAGCAGTTTATTATCCCTAGCGGGAGGGGCGCAGTACTTC.

The CDR3 loop reads CASSQDGRFYGYTF. Written as DNA, the CDR3 is TGCGCCAGCAGCCAAGATGGGAGGTTCTATGGCTACACCTTC. V usage is TRBV4-1 and J usage is TRBJ1-2; the D is unclear. The length of the CDR3 is 14 residues. Germline V lookup: CDR1 MGHRA, CDR2 YSYEKL. Trimming shortened V by 0 bases and J by 4 bases, and 9 bases separated the two germline ends.

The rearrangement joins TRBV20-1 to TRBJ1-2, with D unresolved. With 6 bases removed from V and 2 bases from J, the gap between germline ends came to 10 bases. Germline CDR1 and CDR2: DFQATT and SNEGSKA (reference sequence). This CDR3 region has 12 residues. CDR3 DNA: TGCAGTGCGGAAGACCCCAACTATGGCTACACCTTC. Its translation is CSAEDPNYGYTF.

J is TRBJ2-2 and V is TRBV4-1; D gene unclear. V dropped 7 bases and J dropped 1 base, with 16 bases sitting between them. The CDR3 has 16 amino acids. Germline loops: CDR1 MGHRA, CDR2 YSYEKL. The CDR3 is CASTYQGGMNTGELFF. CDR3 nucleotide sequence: TGCGCCAGCACCTACCAAGGCGGAATGAACACCGGGGAGCTGTTTTTT.

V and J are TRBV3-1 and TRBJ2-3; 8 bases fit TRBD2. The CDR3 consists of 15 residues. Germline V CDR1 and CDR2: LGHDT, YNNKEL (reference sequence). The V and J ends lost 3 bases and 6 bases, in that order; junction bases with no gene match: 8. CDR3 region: CASSHAAGGADTQYF. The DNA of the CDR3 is TGTGCCAGCAGCCACGCCGCCGGGGGGGCGGATACGCAGTATTTT.

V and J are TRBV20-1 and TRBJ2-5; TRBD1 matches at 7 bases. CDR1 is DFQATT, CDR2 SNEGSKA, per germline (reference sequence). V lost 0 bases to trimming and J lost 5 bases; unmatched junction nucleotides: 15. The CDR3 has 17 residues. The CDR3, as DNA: TGCAGTGCTAGAGACCCGAGGGGGACAGTGGACCGGGAGACCCAGTACTTC. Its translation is CSARDPRGTVDRETQYF.

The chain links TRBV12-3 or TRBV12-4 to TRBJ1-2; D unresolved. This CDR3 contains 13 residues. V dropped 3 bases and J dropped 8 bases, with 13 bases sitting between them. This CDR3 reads CASSLGSSQGYTF. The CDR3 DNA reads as TGTGCCAGCAGTTTGGGTTCCAGCCAAGGCTACACCTTC.

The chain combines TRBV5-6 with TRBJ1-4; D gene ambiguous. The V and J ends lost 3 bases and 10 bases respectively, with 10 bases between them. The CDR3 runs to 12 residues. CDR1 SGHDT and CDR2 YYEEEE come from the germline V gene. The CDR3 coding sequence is TGTGCCAGCAGCTCGGACCCGGCAAAACTGTTTTTT. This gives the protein CASSSDPAKLFF.

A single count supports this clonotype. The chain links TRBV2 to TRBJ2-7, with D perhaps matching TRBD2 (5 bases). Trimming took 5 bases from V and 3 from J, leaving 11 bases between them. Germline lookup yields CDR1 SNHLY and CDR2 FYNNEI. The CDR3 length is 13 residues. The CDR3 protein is CASSSDGGYEQYF. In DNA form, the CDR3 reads TGTGCCAGCAGTTCGGACGGAGGCTACGAGCAGTACTTC.

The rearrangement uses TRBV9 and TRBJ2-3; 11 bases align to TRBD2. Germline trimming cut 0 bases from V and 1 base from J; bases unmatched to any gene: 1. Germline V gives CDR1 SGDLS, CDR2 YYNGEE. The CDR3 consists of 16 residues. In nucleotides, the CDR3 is TGTGCCAGCAGCGTAGTACTAGCGGGGGGCACAGATACGCAGTATTTT. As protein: CASSVVLAGGTDTQYF.

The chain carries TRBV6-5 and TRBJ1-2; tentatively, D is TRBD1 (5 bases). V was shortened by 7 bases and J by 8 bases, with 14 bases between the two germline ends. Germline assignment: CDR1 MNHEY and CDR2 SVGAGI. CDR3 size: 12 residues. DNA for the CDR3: TGTGCCAGCACCTTTGGGGGGGAAGGCTACACCTTC. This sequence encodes CASTFGGEGYTF.

The CDR3, as DNA: TGCAGCGTTGGTTCACGGACAGGGTCCTCCTACGAGCAGTACTTC. Translated: CSVGSRTGSSYEQYF. The chain couples TRBV29-1 to TRBJ2-7; 8 nucleotides match TRBD1. With V trimmed by 4 bases and J by 0 bases, 8 bases remained unmatched. The germline V gene has CDR1 SQVTM and CDR2 ANQGSEA. This CDR3 comprises 15 residues.